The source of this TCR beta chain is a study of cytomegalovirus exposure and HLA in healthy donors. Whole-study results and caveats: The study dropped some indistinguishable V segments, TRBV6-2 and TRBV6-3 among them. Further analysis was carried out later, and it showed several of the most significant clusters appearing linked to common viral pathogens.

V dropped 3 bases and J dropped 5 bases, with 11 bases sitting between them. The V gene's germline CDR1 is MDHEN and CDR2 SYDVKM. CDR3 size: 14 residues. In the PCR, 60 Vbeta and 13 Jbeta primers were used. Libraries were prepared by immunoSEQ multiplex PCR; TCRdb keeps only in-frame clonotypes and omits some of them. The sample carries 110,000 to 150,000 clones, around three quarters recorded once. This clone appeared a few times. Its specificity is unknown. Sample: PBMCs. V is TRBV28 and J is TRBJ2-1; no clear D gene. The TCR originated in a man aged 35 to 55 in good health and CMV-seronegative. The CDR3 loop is CASSFLGSNNEQFF. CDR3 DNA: TGTGCCAGCAGTTTTCTAGGCTCAAACAATGAGCAGTTCTTC.